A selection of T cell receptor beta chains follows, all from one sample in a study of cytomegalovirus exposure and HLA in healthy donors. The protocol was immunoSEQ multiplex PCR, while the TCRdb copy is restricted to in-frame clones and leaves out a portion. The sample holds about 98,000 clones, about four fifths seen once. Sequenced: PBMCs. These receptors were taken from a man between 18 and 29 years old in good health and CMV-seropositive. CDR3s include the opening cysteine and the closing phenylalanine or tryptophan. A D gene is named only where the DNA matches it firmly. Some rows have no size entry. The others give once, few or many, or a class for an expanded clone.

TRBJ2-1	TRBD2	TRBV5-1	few	TGCGCCAGCAGCTTTGCGGGGGAAATCTTCGATGAGCAGTTCTTC	CASSFAGEIFDEQFF
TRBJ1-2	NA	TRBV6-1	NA	TGTGCCAGCAGTGAGTTGGGGGGACCCAACGGCTACACCTTC	CASSELGGPNGYTF
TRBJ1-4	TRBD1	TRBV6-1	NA	TGTGCCTCATCCGGGACAGTGTTTGAAAAACTGTTTTTT	CASSGTVFEKLFF
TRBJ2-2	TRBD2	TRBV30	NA	TGTGCCTGGAGGTCCCGGACTAGCGGGGGGATTACCGGGGAGCTGTTTTTT	CAWRSRTSGGITGELFF
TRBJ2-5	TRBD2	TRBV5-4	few	TGTGCCAGCACCCCGGCCATCGGGGGGCAAGAGACCCAGTACTTC	CASTPAIGGQETQYF
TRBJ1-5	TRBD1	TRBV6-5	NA	TGTGCCCGCAAGACAGGGGACACTTGCAATCAGCCCCAGCATTTT	CARKTGDTCNQPQHF
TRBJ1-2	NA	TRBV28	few	TGTGCCAGCAGCCAGGGAGGGGCCTACTATGGCTACACCTTC	CASSQGGAYYGYTF
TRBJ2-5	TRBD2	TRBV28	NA	TGTGCCACCGGCTTTGGGACTAGTCGGGAGACCCAGTACTTC	CATGFGTSRETQYF
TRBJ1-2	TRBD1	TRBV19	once	TGTGCCAGTAGTACGGGACAGGGAGATGGCTACACCTTC	CASSTGQGDGYTF
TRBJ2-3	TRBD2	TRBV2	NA	TGTGCCAGCAGTCTGTTACTAGCGGGGCGCACAGATACGCAGTATTTT	CASSLLLAGRTDTQYF
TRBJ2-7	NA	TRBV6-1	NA	TGTGCCAGCAGTGAAAACGGACAGATCATCACCTACGAGCAGTACTTC	CASSENGQIITYEQYF
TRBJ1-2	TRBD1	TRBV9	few	TGTGCCAGCAACCCAGGGGGCGTCGACTATGGCTACACCTTC	CASNPGGVDYGYTF
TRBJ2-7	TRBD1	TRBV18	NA	TGTGCCAGCTCCCAGGACAGGAGCTCCTACGAGCAGTACTTC	CASSQDRSSYEQYF
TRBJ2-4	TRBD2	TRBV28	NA	TGTGCCAGCAGTTTCCGGGGGGTGGGCAAAAACATTCAGTACTTC	CASSFRGVGKNIQYF
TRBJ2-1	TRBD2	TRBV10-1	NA	TGCGCCAGCAGTGGACTAGCGGGCCGCAATGAGCAGTTCTTC	CASSGLAGRNEQFF
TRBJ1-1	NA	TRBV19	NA	TGTGCCAGTAGCCCGACAGGTAGAATGAACACTGAAGCTTTCTTT	CASSPTGRMNTEAFF
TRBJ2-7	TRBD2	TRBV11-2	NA	TGTGCCAGCAGTCATCCCGGGCTAGCGGCCCCCGAGCAGTACTTC	CASSHPGLAAPEQYF
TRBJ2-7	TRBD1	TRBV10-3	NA	TGTGCCTCAAGCACCCCGGCGACAGGGCCCTACGAGCAGTACTTC	CASSTPATGPYEQYF
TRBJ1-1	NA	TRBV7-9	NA	TGTGCCAGCAGCTTGGAAAGAGGGGAAGCTTTCTTT	CASSLERGEAFF
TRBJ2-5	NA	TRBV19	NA	TGTGCCAGTAGTTGGGGGCCAGGGACCCAGTACTTC	CASSWGPGTQYF
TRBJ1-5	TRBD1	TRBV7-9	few	TGTGCCAGCACCAGAGGACAGGGGGGCAATCAGCCCCAGCATTTT	CASTRGQGGNQPQHF
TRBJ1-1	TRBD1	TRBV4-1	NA	TGCGCCAGCAGCCAATCCGGACAGGGGAATACTGAAGCTTTCTTT	CASSQSGQGNTEAFF
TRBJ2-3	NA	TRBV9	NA	TGTGCCAGCAGCGTATACGGGATGGGAGATACGCAGTATTTT	CASSVYGMGDTQYF
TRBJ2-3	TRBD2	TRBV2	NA	TGTGCCAGGAGCGGGGAAGGCACAGATACGCAGTATTTT	CARSGEGTDTQYF
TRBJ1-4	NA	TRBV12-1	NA	TGTGCCAGCAGCTTCAGGGGGCGGTCGAAAAAACTGTTTTTT	CASSFRGRSKKLFF
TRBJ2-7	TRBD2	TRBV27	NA	TGTGCCAGCAGTCCGAGCGGGGGGGCCTTTTTTTCCTACGAGCAGTACTTC	CASSPSGGAFFSYEQYF
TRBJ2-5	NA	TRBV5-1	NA	TGCGCCAGCAGCTTGGGGTTGGAGGAGACCCAGTACTTC	CASSLGLEETQYF
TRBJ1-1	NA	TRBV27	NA	TGTGCCAGCAGTTTGGTTCGGGGAGAAGCTTTCTTT	CASSLVRGEAFF
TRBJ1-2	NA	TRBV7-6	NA	TGTGCCAGCAGCTTTGGCTTCAACTATGGCTACACCTTC	CASSFGFNYGYTF
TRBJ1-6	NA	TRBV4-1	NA	TGCGCCAGCAGCCAAGGTCTTAGCTCCTATAATTCACCCCTCCACTTT	CASSQGLSSYNSPLHF
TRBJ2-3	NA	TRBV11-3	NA	TGTGCCAGCAGCTTAGGAGGTGGGGCTAGCACAGATACGCAGTATTTT	CASSLGGGASTDTQYF
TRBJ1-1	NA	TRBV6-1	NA	TGTGCCAGCAGTACAGGCCTGAACACTGAAGCTTTCTTT	CASSTGLNTEAFF
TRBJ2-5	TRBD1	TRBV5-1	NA	TGCGCCAGCAGCTCGACAGGGCTGGGAGAGACCCAGTACTTC	CASSSTGLGETQYF
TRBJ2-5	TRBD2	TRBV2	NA	TGTGCCAGCAGACTCGAGGCTAGCGGGGGGCAAGAGACCCAGTACTTC	CASRLEASGGQETQYF
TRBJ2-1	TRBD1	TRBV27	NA	TGTGCCAGCAGTTTCAGGACAGGGGCCTACAATGAGCAGTTCTTC	CASSFRTGAYNEQFF
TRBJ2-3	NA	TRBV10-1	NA	TGCGCCAGCACCGATGCCCCGGGTGATACGCAGTATTTT	CASTDAPGDTQYF
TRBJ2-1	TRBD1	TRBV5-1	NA	TGCGCCAGCAGCCCGGGACAGAGCTCCTACAATGAGCAGTTCTTC	CASSPGQSSYNEQFF
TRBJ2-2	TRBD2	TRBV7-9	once	TGTGCCAGCAGCTTAGTCTTTGGTAGCGGGGCTAACACCGGGGAGCTGTTTTTT	CASSLVFGSGANTGELFF
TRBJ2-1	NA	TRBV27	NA	TGTGCCAGCAGTAGACCCCCGGGGGATGAGCAGTTCTTC	CASSRPPGDEQFF
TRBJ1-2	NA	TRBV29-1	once	TGCAGCGTTGAAGATCTAACAGAACTCGGCTACACCTTC	CSVEDLTELGYTF
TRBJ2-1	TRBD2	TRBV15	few	TGTGCCACCAGCAGAGCAATAGCGGGGGGCTATGAGCAGTTCTTC	CATSRAIAGGYEQFF